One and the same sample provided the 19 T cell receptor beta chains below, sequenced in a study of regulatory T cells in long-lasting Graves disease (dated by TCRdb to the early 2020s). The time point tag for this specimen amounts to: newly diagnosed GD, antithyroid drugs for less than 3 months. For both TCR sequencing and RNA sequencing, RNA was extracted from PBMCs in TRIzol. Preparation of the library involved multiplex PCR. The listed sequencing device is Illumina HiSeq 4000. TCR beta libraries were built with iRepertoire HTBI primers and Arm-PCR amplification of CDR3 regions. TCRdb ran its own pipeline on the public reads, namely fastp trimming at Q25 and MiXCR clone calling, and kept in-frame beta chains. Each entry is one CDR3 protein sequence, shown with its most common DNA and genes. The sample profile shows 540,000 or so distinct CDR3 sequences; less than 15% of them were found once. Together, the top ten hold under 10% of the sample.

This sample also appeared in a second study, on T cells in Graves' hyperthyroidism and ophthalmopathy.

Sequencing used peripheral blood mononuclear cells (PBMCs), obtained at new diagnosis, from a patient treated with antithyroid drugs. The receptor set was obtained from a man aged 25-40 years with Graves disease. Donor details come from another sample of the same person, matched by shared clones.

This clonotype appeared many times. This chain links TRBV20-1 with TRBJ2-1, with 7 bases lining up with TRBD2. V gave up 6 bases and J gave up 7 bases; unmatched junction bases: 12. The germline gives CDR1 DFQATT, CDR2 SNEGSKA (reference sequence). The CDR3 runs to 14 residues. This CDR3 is CSAKPRHGRNEQFF. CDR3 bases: TGCAGTGCCAAGCCGCGGCACGGGAGGAATGAGCAGTTCTTC.

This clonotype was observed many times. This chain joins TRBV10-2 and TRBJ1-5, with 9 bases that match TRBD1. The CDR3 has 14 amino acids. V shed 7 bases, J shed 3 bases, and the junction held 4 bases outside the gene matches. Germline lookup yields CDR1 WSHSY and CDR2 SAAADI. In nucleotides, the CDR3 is TGCGCCAGCACCGGGACAGGGTCCAATCAGCCCCAGCATTTT. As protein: CASTGTGSNQPQHF.

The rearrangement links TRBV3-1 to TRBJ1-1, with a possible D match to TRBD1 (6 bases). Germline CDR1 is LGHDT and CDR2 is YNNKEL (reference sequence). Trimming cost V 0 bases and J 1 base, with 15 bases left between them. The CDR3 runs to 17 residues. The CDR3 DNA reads TGTGCCAGCAGCCAAGACGCTACGAGGGGGGCGAACACTGAAGCTTTCTTT. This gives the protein CASSQDATRGANTEAFF.

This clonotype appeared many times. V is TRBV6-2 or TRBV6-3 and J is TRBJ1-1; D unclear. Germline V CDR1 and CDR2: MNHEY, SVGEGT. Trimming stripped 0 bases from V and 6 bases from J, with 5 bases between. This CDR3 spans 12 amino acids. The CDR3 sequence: CASSYSIAEAFF. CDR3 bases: TGTGCCAGCAGTTACTCGATCGCTGAAGCTTTCTTT.

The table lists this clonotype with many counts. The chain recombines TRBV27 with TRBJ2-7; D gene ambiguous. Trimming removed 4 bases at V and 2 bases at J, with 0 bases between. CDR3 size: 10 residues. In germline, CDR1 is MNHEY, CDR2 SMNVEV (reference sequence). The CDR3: CASSSYEQYF. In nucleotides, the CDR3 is TGTGCCAGCAGTTCCTACGAGCAGTACTTC.

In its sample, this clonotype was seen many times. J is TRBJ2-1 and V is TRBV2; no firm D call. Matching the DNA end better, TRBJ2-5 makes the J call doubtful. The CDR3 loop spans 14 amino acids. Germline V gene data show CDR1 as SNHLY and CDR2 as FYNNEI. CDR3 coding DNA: TGTGCCAGCAGTGAAAGGGCAGACAAAGAGACCCAGTACTTC. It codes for CASSERADKETQYF.

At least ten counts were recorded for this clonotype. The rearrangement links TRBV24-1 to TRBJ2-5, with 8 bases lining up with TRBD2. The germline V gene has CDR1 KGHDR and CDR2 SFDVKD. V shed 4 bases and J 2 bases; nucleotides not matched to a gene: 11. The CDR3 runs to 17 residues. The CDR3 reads CATSDFDVVAGQETQYF. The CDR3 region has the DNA TGTGCCACCAGTGACTTTGACGTAGTAGCGGGGCAAGAGACCCAGTACTTC.

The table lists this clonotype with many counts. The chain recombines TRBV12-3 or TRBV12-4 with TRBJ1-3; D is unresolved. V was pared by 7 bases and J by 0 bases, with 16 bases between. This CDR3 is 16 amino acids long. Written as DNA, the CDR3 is TGTGCCAGCACCCCGTTCGGATTGGTCTCTGGAAACACCATATATTTT. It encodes CASTPFGLVSGNTIYF.

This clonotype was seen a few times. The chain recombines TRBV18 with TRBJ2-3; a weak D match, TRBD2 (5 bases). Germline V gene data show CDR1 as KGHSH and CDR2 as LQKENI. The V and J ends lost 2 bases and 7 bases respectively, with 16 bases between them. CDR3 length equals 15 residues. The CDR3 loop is CASSPEGLRRNTQYF. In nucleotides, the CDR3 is TGTGCCAGCTCACCAGAAGGACTGAGGAGAAATACGCAGTATTTT.

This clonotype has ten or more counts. CDR3: CASRRGRGQGTYEQYF. The CDR3 region has the DNA TGTGCCAGCAGAAGGGGAAGGGGACAGGGGACCTACGAGCAGTACTTC. J is TRBJ2-7 and V is TRBV2, with 10 bases that match TRBD1. CDR3 size: 16 residues. V trimming: 6 bases; J trimming: 2 bases; junction bases outside the gene matches: 10. Germline V CDR1 and CDR2: SNHLY, FYNNEI.

CDR3 bases: TGTGCCAGCAGAGGCGAAAGGGGGCGATACTACGAGCAGTACTTC. It encodes CASRGERGRYYEQYF. The chain joins TRBV27 to TRBJ2-7; 7 nucleotides line up with TRBD1. Germline loops: CDR1 MNHEY, CDR2 SMNVEV (reference sequence). This CDR3 has 15 amino acids. J was trimmed by 3 bases and V by 6 bases; bases with no gene match: 11.

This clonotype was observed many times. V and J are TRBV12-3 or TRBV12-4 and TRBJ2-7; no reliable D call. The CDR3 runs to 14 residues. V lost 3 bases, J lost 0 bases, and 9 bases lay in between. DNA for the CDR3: TGTGCCAGCAGTTTCGGCGGTCCCTCCTACGAGCAGTACTTC. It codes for CASSFGGPSYEQYF.

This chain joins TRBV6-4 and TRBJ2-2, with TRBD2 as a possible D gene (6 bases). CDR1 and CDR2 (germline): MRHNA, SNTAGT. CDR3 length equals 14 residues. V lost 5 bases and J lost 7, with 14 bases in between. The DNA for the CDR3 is TGTGCCAGCAGTCCACGCGGGACCTACGGGGAGCTGTTTTTT. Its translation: CASSPRGTYGELFF.

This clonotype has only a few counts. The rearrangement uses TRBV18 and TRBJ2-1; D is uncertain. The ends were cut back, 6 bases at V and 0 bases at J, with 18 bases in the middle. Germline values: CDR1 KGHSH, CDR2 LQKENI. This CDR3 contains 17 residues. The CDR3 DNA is TGTGCCAGCTCGCAACCTCGTGGGTCGAGCTCCTACAATGAGCAGTTCTTC. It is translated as CASSQPRGSSSYNEQFF.

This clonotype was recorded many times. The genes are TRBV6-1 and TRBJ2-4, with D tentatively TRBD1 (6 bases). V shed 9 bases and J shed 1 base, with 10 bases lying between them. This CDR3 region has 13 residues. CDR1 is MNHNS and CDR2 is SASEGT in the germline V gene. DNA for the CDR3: TGTGCCAGTACAGGGTACGCCAAAAACATTCAGTACTTC. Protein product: CASTGYAKNIQYF.

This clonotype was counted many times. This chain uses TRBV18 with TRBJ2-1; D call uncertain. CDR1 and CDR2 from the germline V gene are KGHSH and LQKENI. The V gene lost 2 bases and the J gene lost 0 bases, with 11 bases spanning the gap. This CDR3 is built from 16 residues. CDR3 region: CASSPKARSSYNEQFF. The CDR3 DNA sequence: TGTGCCAGCTCACCAAAAGCCCGGAGCTCCTACAATGAGCAGTTCTTC.

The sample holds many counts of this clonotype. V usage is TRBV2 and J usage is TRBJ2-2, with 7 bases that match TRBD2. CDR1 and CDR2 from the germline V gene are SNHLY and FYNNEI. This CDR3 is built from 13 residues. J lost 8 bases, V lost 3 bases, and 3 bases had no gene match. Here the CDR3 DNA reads TGTGCCAGCAGTGAGAGCGGGACTGGGGAGCTGTTTTTT. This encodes CASSESGTGELFF.

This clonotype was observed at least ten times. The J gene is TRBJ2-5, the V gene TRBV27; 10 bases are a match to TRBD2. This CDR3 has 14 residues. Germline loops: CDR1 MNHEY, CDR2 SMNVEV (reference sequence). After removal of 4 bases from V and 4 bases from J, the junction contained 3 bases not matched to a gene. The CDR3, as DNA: TGTGCCAGCAGTTCTAGCGGGAGAATAGAGACCCAGTACTTC. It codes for CASSSSGRIETQYF.

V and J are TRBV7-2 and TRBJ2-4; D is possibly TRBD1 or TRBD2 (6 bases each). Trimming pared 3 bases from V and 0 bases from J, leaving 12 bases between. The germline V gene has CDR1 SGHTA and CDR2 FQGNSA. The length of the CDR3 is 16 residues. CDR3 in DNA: TGTGCCAGCAGCTTCGTCCGGGGGCTAGCCAAAAACATTCAGTACTTC. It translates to CASSFVRGLAKNIQYF.